The entry below describes one T cell receptor (beta chain). The antigen remains undetermined. This clone may be a read error of a much larger clone one base away. Other DNA sequences of this sample code for an identical CDR3. Per the original data handling: Filtering differed since immunoSEQ provided only junctions, with no quality scores. TCRdb keeps only in-frame clones here, not all; method: immunoSEQ multiplex PCR. The V and J calls and clone size are taken from that table; D and trimming were inferred from the DNA. Among 550,000 to 850,000 clones, roughly 72% were seen once, and the ten largest hold more than 1.5%. The data originate from a study of shared clonotypes between healthy human individuals. As for the study in general: For every donor, three CD4 naive, three CD4 memory, two CD8 naive and one CD8 memory plates were used. Study findings and constraints: The naive CD4 repertoires of several donors were compared, and approximately 4.5% of clonotypes were shared.

V shed 3 bases and J shed 2 bases, with 1 base lying between them. Germline CDR1 is KGHSH and CDR2 is LQKENI. The length of the CDR3 is 11 residues. This chain joins TRBV18 and TRBJ2-5, with no clear D. The TCR was taken from a woman between 25 and 40 years old in good health. Sequenced sample: memory CD4+ T cells sorted from blood. Subset defined: CD45RA-negative fraction. CDR3 bases: TGTGCCAGCTCACCTCAAGAGACCCAGTACTTC. It yields the protein CASSPQETQYF.